The T cell receptor (beta chain) described here comes from a study of blood T cell repertoires in COVID-19. Whole-study context: Material from acute and convalescent COVID-19 was sourced from the United States, Italy and Spain. From T cells, B-cell-depleted T cells, or PBMCs came the material, which was cDNA or gDNA.

Per the original data handling: Amplified reference gene primers provided the basis for estimating nucleated cell counts. Profiled with immunoSEQ multiplex PCR; TCRdb holds only in-frame clones, not every one. V, J and clone size derive from that table, while D and trimming were established from the DNA sequence. Among about 100,000 clones, approximately 81% were seen once, and the ten largest hold about 13%. Germline lookup yields CDR1 SGHDT and CDR2 YYEEEE. The germline V and J ends were trimmed by 0 bases and 2 bases, with 8 bases remaining between them. There are 14 residues in the CDR3. This chain connects TRBV5-6 to TRBJ1-2; weak D call: TRBD1 (6 bases). The sequenced material came from peripheral blood. This receptor was obtained from a human donor in a cohort sampled during active COVID-19. The CDR3 bases are TGTGCCAGCAGCTTGGGGACAGTGAACTATGGCTACACCTTC. Its protein product is CASSLGTVNYGYTF.